These T cell receptor beta chains were read from a single sample in a study of CD8+ T cells in alopecia areata. This table comes from immunoSEQ multiplex PCR, and its TCRdb copy is limited to in-frame clones, with some not included. Of around 200,000 clones in the sample, 50% to 60% were seen once. Here the sequenced sample was CD4+ T cells sorted from blood, taken at week 4, from a patient treated with tofacitinib. The source of these receptors is a human donor with alopecia areata. CDR3s include the opening cysteine and the closing phenylalanine or tryptophan. D genes are given only for firm matches. The size field is filled for only some rows; it gives once, few, many or a size class.

D gene	clone size	V gene	J gene	CDR3 protein	CDR3 DNA
TRBD2	NA	TRBV7-2	TRBJ2-2	CASSLAGAPAGELFF	TGTGCCAGCAGCCTAGCGGGAGCGCCTGCCGGGGAGCTGTTTTTT
TRBD1	few	TRBV7-9	TRBJ1-5	CASSASTGGGQPQHF	TGTGCCAGCAGCGCATCGACAGGGGGCGGACAGCCCCAGCATTTT
NA	NA	TRBV30	TRBJ2-7	CAWGGPYYEQYF	TGTGCCTGGGGTGGCCCCTACTACGAGCAGTACTTC
NA	few	TRBV21-1	TRBJ1-5	CASSNGRGSNQPQHF	TGTGCCAGCAGCAACGGACGGGGTAGCAATCAGCCCCAGCATTTT
NA	few	TRBV7-6	TRBJ2-7	CASSLGGVENEQYF	TGTGCCAGCAGCTTAGGGGGAGTCGAAAACGAGCAGTACTTC
TRBD1	NA	TRBV2	TRBJ2-7	CASTRQGISEQYF	TGTGCCAGCACCCGACAGGGGATCTCCGAGCAGTACTTC
NA	NA	TRBV6-5	TRBJ1-2	CASSELTNYGYTF	TGTGCCAGCAGTGAATTAACTAACTATGGCTACACCTTC
NA	NA	TRBV4-2	TRBJ2-2	CASSQGERRTGELFF	TGTGCCAGCAGCCAGGGTGAGCGGAGGACCGGGGAGCTGTTTTTT
NA	many	TRBV7-2	TRBJ2-5	CASRRDSSTQYF	TGTGCCAGCAGAAGGGACTCCTCGACCCAGTACTTC
NA	NA	TRBV6-1	TRBJ2-1	CASDGQRYNEQFF	TGTGCCAGCGACGGACAGAGATACAATGAGCAGTTCTTC
TRBD2	NA	TRBV5-1	TRBJ2-1	CASSLTAGANNEQFF	TGCGCCAGCAGCTTGACCGCGGGAGCAAACAATGAGCAGTTCTTC
NA	NA	TRBV30	TRBJ2-3	CAWSVRLADTQYF	TGTGCCTGGAGTGTACGGTTAGCTGATACGCAGTATTTT
NA	NA	TRBV4-3	TRBJ2-6	CASSRGKGSGANVLTF	TGCGCCAGCAGCCGCGGCAAAGGCTCTGGGGCCAACGTCCTGACTTTC
TRBD2	NA	TRBV2	TRBJ2-7	CASRGTSGTPTGEQYF	TGTGCCAGCAGGGGGACTAGCGGAACTCCAACGGGCGAGCAGTACTTC
TRBD1	NA	TRBV28	TRBJ2-3	CASRGQGTPPDTQYF	TGTGCCAGCAGGGGACAGGGTACCCCGCCAGATACGCAGTATTTT
NA	NA	TRBV7-3	TRBJ2-5	CASSLSTTRGQIQYF	TGTGCCAGCAGCCTATCAACGACTAGGGGGCAGATCCAGTACTTC
NA	once	TRBV6-6	TRBJ1-5	CASSHLGAWQPQHF	TGTGCCAGCAGCCATCTAGGGGCCTGGCAGCCCCAGCATTTT
NA	NA	TRBV30	TRBJ1-5	CAWTHGPALGQPQHF	TGTGCCTGGACTCATGGACCGGCGCTGGGTCAGCCCCAGCATTTT
NA	NA	TRBV30	TRBJ1-2	CAVNPGQANYGYTF	TGTGCCGTAAACCCAGGCCAAGCTAACTATGGCTACACCTTC
TRBD2	NA	TRBV30	TRBJ2-1	CAWRLAAIYNEQFF	TGTGCCTGGCGACTAGCGGCTATCTACAATGAGCAGTTCTTC
TRBD1	NA	TRBV25-1	TRBJ1-1	CASSEGQGKTEAFF	TGTGCCAGCAGTGAGGGACAGGGTAAAACTGAAGCTTTCTTT
TRBD2	NA	TRBV6-5	TRBJ2-2	CASRGGTRSGELFF	TGTGCCAGCAGGGGCGGGACTAGATCCGGGGAGCTGTTTTTT
NA	NA	TRBV27	TRBJ1-1	CASSFLVYTEAFF	TGTGCCAGCAGTTTCTTGGTGTACACTGAAGCTTTCTTT
NA	NA	TRBV30	TRBJ1-1	CAAGGLSSGSFF	TGTGCCGCCGGAGGCCTAAGTTCTGGTTCTTTCTTT
NA	NA	TRBV4-3	TRBJ1-2	CASSQAPGDHYGYTF	TGCGCCAGCAGCCAAGCCCCAGGGGATCACTATGGCTACACCTTC
TRBD2	NA	TRBV5-4	TRBJ2-5	CASSPDSGRVYQETQYF	TGTGCCAGCAGCCCCGATAGCGGGAGAGTGTACCAAGAGACCCAGTACTTC
NA	NA	TRBV29-1	TRBJ2-5	CSVEVGWSQETQYF	TGCAGCGTTGAAGTCGGCTGGAGCCAAGAGACCCAGTACTTC
NA	NA	TRBV7-9	TRBJ2-7	CASSLQGGVHEQYF	TGTGCCAGCAGCTTGCAGGGGGGAGTCCACGAGCAGTACTTC
NA	few	TRBV4-1	TRBJ2-7	CASSQPHTTYEQYF	TGCGCCAGCAGCCAACCCCATACTACCTACGAGCAGTACTTC
NA	NA	TRBV19	TRBJ2-5	CASSIEETQYF	TGTGCCAGTAGTATTGAAGAGACCCAGTACTTC
TRBD2	NA	TRBV5-1	TRBJ2-3	CASSRTGTSGSVDTQYF	TGCGCCAGCAGCCGGACCGGGACTAGCGGGAGTGTAGATACGCAGTATTTT
NA	NA	TRBV9	TRBJ2-7	CASSTGAGLGEQYF	TGTGCCAGCAGCACGGGGGCGGGACTCGGCGAGCAGTACTTC
TRBD1	NA	TRBV7-8	TRBJ2-7	CASSLGGQGEEQYF	TGTGCCAGCAGCTTAGGCGGACAGGGGGAGGAGCAGTACTTC
NA	NA	TRBV4-1	TRBJ1-5	CASSQGRSPQHF	TGCGCCAGCAGCCAAGGGCGATCTCCCCAGCATTTT
TRBD2	few	TRBV15	TRBJ2-7	CATSRDLGLAEYF	TGTGCCACCAGCAGAGATCTTGGGCTAGCGGAGTACTTC
NA	NA	TRBV29-1	TRBJ2-1	CSVSRWFGQFF	TGCAGCGTCTCTCGGTGGTTCGGGCAGTTCTTC
TRBD2	NA	TRBV30	TRBJ2-7	CAWLAGGTPYEQYF	TGTGCCTGGCTAGCGGGAGGGACCCCCTACGAGCAGTACTTC
NA	NA	TRBV4-3	TRBJ2-1	CASSHGRGSYNEQFF	TGCGCCAGCAGCCATGGCAGGGGCTCCTACAATGAGCAGTTCTTC
NA	many	TRBV7-2	TRBJ2-7	CASSLPASYEQYF	TGTGCCAGCAGCTTACCGGCCTCCTACGAGCAGTACTTC
NA	few	TRBV29-1	TRBJ2-1	CSVGGHRDSYNEQFF	TGCAGCGTCGGGGGCCACAGGGATTCCTACAATGAGCAGTTCTTC
NA	few	TRBV4-3	TRBJ2-7	CASSQGPPPGTYEQYF	TGCGCCAGCAGCCAAGGACCCCCTCCCGGGACTTACGAGCAGTACTTC
TRBD2	NA	TRBV7-6	TRBJ2-1	CASSLGDYYNEVQFF	TGTGCCAGCAGCTTAGGGGACTACTACAATGAGGTGCAGTTCTTC
NA	once	TRBV29-1	TRBJ2-7	CSVADPRQYF	TGCAGCGTGGCGGACCCCCGGCAGTACTTC
NA	few	TRBV18	TRBJ2-3	CASSPRRAASSDTQYF	TGTGCCAGCTCACCCAGGCGAGCAGCATCTTCAGATACGCAGTATTTT
NA	few	TRBV2	TRBJ2-7	CASSETSATYEQYF	TGTGCCAGCAGTGAAACGTCGGCAACCTACGAGCAGTACTTC